This T cell receptor beta chain came from a study of T cells in Graves' hyperthyroidism and ophthalmopathy. Study-level results: The model predicted ophthalmopathy a median around six months before onset. Blood samples included most of the expanded thyroid clonotypes exceeding 0.001.

A Clinical Activity Score of at least 3, a NOSPECS grade of at least 4 and a duration under 3 months were recorded in the ophthalmopathy patients. Extraction of PBMCs used roughly 10 ml of fresh peripheral blood. Template material for amplifying TCR beta CDR3 regions consisted of RNA transcripts. Initially, a first-round RT-PCR of the TCR CDR3 employed the HTBI primer set. TCRdb called the multiplex PCR reads again in MiXCR, with one record for every CDR3 protein. The sample has hundreds of thousands of distinct CDR3 sequences, approximately 15% seen once. Looked up from germline, CDR1 is SEHNR and CDR2 is FQNEAQ (reference sequence). The CDR3 spans 16 residues. Losses at the gene ends were 0 bases for V and 9 bases for J; bases not matched to a gene: 9. At least ten counts were recorded for this clonotype. Its antigen remains unidentified.

Input material: blood. The V and J genes are TRBV7-9 and TRBJ2-1; TRBD1 matches at 9 bases. This receptor was taken from a woman between 50 and 59 years old with Graves' ophthalmopathy. CDR3 sequence reads: CASSLAAGQGFLEQFF. CDR3 DNA sequence: TGTGCCAGCAGCTTAGCGGCGGGACAGGGATTTCTTGAGCAGTTCTTC.